This record concerns one T cell receptor (beta chain) sequence. This sample was included in a study of blood T cell repertoires in COVID-19. For the study at large: COVID-19 samples, acute and convalescent, were from the United States, Italy and Spain. Nucleic acid was either cDNA or gDNA, and it came from T cells, B-cell-depleted T cells, or PBMCs.

The germline V and J ends were trimmed by 4 bases and 4 bases, with 7 bases remaining between them. This CDR3 has 12 amino acids. How the authors handled the data: From reference gene primer amplification, estimates of nucleated cell counts were derived. Profiled with immunoSEQ multiplex PCR; TCRdb holds only in-frame clones, not every one. V, J and clone size were drawn from that table, and D and trimming were deduced from the DNA. The repertoire holds roughly 220,000 clones, with 86% as singletons. The receptor was derived from a middle-aged woman with acute COVID-19. The V call is TRBV12-3 or TRBV12-4, the J call TRBJ1-1; D unresolved. Sequencing used PBMCs or T cells enriched from blood (not recorded which). DNA of the CDR3: TGTGCCAGCAGTTATCGGGTCACTGAAGCTTTCTTT. It yields the protein CASSYRVTEAFF.